This entry lists 10 T cell receptor beta chains sequenced from one sample in a study of identical twins. TCRdb reprocessed the 5' RACE reads with MiXCR, giving one entry per CDR3 protein. This sample has over 250,000 distinct CDR3 sequences; roughly 9.7% occur once, and the top ten carry roughly 7%. These data were likewise used in another study, on yellow fever vaccine responses in identical twins.

Sequencing was carried out using CD8+ T cells sorted from blood. Every receptor here comes from a woman aged 18-29 years in good health.

The genes are TRBV7-3 and TRBJ2-1, with D possibly TRBD1 on 6 matching bases. Germline values: CDR1 SGHTA, CDR2 FQGTGA. V shed 4 bases and J shed 10 bases, with 14 bases lying between them. The CDR3 spans 13 residues. CDR3 in DNA: TGTGCCAGCAGCTCCGATACAGGGCCCGAGCAGTTCTTC. It specifies CASSSDTGPEQFF. Looking up the rest from reference TRBV7-3 and TRBJ2-1 gives the full variable domain: GAGVSQTPSNKVTEKGKYVELRCDPISGHTALYWYRQSLGQGPEFLIYFQGTGAADDSGLPNDRFFAVRPEGSVSTLKIQRTERGDSAVYLCASSSDTGPEQFFGPGTRLTVL.

This clonotype was seen repeatedly, ten times or more. The chain links TRBV30 to TRBJ1-4; D remains unclear. V was clipped by 0 bases and J by 13 bases, with 12 bases between them. CDR3 length equals 12 residues. Germline V gives CDR1 GTSNPN, CDR2 SVGIG (reference sequence). In DNA, the CDR3 is TGTGCCTGGAGTGTCGGCGGTCCAGGACTGTTTTTT. Translated: CAWSVGGPGLFF. The variable domain in full, completed from reference TRBV30 and TRBJ1-4, reads SQTIHQWPATLVQPVGSPLSLECTVEGTSNPNLYWYRQAAGRGLQLLFYSVGIGQISSEVPQNLSASRPQDRQFILSSKKLLLSDSGFYLCAWSVGGPGLFFGSGTQLSVL.

This chain links TRBV24-1 with TRBJ2-3; TRBD1 might be the D (6 bases). Germline CDR1 is KGHDR and CDR2 is SFDVKD. V lost 4 bases, J lost 2 bases, and 15 bases lay in between. The CDR3 length is 16 residues. CDR3 in DNA: TGTGCCACCAGTGACTCGACAGGTTTTCACACAGATACGCAGTATTTT. It specifies CATSDSTGFHTDTQYF.

J is TRBJ2-7 and V is TRBV9, with D perhaps matching TRBD2 (5 bases). V was clipped by 0 bases and J by 2 bases, with 12 bases between them. CDR1 SGDLS and CDR2 YYNGEE come from the germline V gene. The CDR3 sequence is 15 residues long. The CDR3 reads CASSVGIGLTYEQYF. The CDR3 bases are TGTGCCAGCAGCGTAGGGATAGGACTTACCTACGAGCAGTACTTC.

This chain links TRBV7-9 with TRBJ2-2; D could derive from TRBD1 or TRBD2 (5 bases each). CDR1 is SEHNR and CDR2 is FQNEAQ in the germline V gene (reference sequence). The V gene lost 6 bases and the J gene lost 1 base, with 9 bases spanning the gap. This CDR3 has 14 amino acids. The CDR3 DNA is TGTGCCAGCAGAGGGACCGAGAACACCGGGGAGCTGTTTTTT. This codes for CASRGTENTGELFF. The complete variable domain, with remaining parts taken from reference TRBV7-9 and TRBJ2-2, reads DTGVSQNPRHKITKRGQNVTFRCDPISEHNRLYWYRQTLGQGPEFLTYFQNEAQLEKSRLLSDRFSAERPKGSFSTLEIQRTEQGDSAMYLCASRGTENTGELFFGEGSRLTVL.

V gene TRBV30 combines with J gene TRBJ2-7, with D maybe TRBD2 (5 bases). Germline V gene lookup returns CDR1 GTSNPN and CDR2 SVGIG (reference sequence). With 3 bases removed from V and 2 bases from J, the gap between germline ends came to 17 bases. The CDR3 extends over 15 amino acids. This CDR3 is CAWSPFMEETYEQYF. In DNA, the CDR3 is TGTGCCTGGAGCCCTTTCATGGAGGAGACCTACGAGCAGTACTTC.

This clonotype was seen at least ten times. The V call is TRBV29-1, the J call TRBJ2-1, with no clear D. The CDR3 totals 11 residues. Germline-derived CDR1 and CDR2 are SQVTM and ANQGSEA. Trimming pared 5 bases from V and 4 bases from J, leaving 6 bases between. As DNA, the CDR3 is TGCAGCGTTAAAGGATACAATGAGCAGTTCTTC. It yields the protein CSVKGYNEQFF.

This clonotype was seen ten or more times. The chain carries TRBV7-9 and TRBJ2-7; D is perhaps TRBD2 (5 bases). The CDR3 runs 13 residues. Per germline, CDR1 SEHNR and CDR2 FQNEAQ (reference sequence). Deletions cut 1 base from V and 4 bases from J, with 8 bases between. CDR3: CASSLESGYEQYF. The CDR3 DNA reads TGTGCCAGCAGCTTAGAATCGGGATACGAGCAGTACTTC.

This clonotype was found a few times. The rearrangement joins TRBV14 to TRBJ2-7; D is unclear. The CDR3 has 16 residues. Trimming removed 4 bases from V and 2 bases from J, with 18 bases in between. Germline V gene data show CDR1 as SGHDN and CDR2 as FVKESK. For the CDR3, the DNA is TGTGCCAGCAGCCCTCCCGTGACTCACCCTCCCTACGAGCAGTACTTC. Protein sequence: CASSPPVTHPPYEQYF. Together with reference TRBV14 and TRBJ2-7, the CDR3 gives the full variable domain: EAGVTQFPSHSVIEKGQTVTLRCDPISGHDNLYWYRRVMGKEIKFLLHFVKESKQDESGMPNNRFLAERTGGTYSTLKVQPAELEDSGVYFCASSPPVTHPPYEQYFGPGTRLTVT.

This clonotype was detected a few times. This sequence joins TRBV10-3 and TRBJ2-5; the match to TRBD2 covers 8 bases. With V trimmed by 10 bases and J by 5 bases, 12 bases remained unmatched. Germline CDR1 ENHRY, CDR2 SYGVKD. The CDR3 is made up of 14 amino acids. The CDR3 reads CATETDGGDETQYF. Here the CDR3 DNA reads TGTGCCACCGAGACGGACGGGGGGGACGAGACCCAGTACTTC.